Following are 2 T cell receptor beta chains from one sample sequenced in a study of control samples from healthy donors and cancer patients. Sequenced by immunoSEQ multiplex PCR; TCRdb stores in-frame clones only, minus some. This sample yields tens of thousands of clones, of which just over 90% are seen a single time; around 3.5% belongs to the top ten. The specimen sequenced was blood. The receptors stem from a woman between 18 and 29 years old in good health.

The rearrangement joins TRBV15 to TRBJ2-1, with 7 bases identical to TRBD1. This CDR3 contains 15 residues. Per the germline V gene, CDR1 is LNHNV and CDR2 is YYDKDF (reference sequence). V was pared by 0 bases and J by 4 bases, with 3 bases of the junction left unmatched. CDR3 sequence (DNA): TGTGCCACCAGCAGAGAAGGGGACAGTTACAATGAGCAGTTCTTC. Its protein is CATSREGDSYNEQFF.

This CDR3 reads CASSTQGALGLETQYF. For the CDR3, the DNA is TGTGCCAGCAGCACGCAGGGGGCGTTGGGGTTAGAGACCCAGTACTTC. The genes are TRBV5-4 and TRBJ2-5; 8 nucleotides agree with TRBD1. The CDR3 has 16 amino acids. With V trimmed by 4 bases and J by 4 bases, 12 bases remained unmatched. Germline-derived CDR1 and CDR2 are SGHNT and YYREEE (reference sequence). The variable domain in full, with the rest retrieved from reference TRBV5-4 and TRBJ2-5, is ETGVTQSPTHLIKTRGQQVTLRCSSQSGHNTVSWYQQALGQGPQFIFQYYREEENGRGNFPPRFSGLQFPNYSSELNVNALELDDSALYLCASSTQGALGLETQYFGPGTRLLVL.